The rows below give T cell receptor beta chains drawn from one sample of a study of regulatory T cells in long-lasting Graves disease. TCRdb re-derived calls from the multiplex PCR reads in MiXCR, one entry per CDR3 protein. The table lists some 350,000 distinct CDR3 sequences, around 16% of them singletons. These data also formed part of another study, on T cells in Graves' hyperthyroidism and ophthalmopathy.

Sequenced material: peripheral blood mononuclear cells (PBMCs), taken at new diagnosis, from a patient treated with antithyroid drugs. The receptor set was obtained from a woman younger than 35 with Graves disease. CDR3s include the opening cysteine and the closing phenylalanine or tryptophan. The D gene is left open where the match is weak. Rows give clone size only sometimes, using once, few, many, or a class for an expanded clone.

size: many; J: TRBJ2-7; D: NA; V: TRBV14; DNA: TGTGCCAGCAGCCGAGGGACGACCTACGAGCAGTACTTC; CDR3: CASSRGTTYEQYF
size: many; J: TRBJ2-1; D: TRBD2; V: TRBV3-1; DNA: TGTGCCAGCACCTTTGGACTAGCGGGTAACAATGAGCAGTTCTTC; CDR3: CASTFGLAGNNEQFF
size: many; J: TRBJ2-7; D: NA; V: TRBV20-1; DNA: TGCAGTGCTAGAGATGCGGGGGCGCTACCCTACGAGCAGTACTTC; CDR3: CSARDAGALPYEQYF
size: many; J: TRBJ1-2; D: TRBD1; V: TRBV6-1; DNA: TGTGCCAGCAGTGCCCCGGACAGGTCCTATGGCTACACCTTC; CDR3: CASSAPDRSYGYTF
size: many; J: TRBJ1-1; D: NA; V: TRBV12-3/TRBV12-4; DNA: TGTGCCAGCAGAGACAGGCCAAACACTGAAGCTTTCTTT; CDR3: CASRDRPNTEAFF
size: many; J: TRBJ2-5; D: TRBD2; V: TRBV6-2/TRBV6-3; DNA: TGTGCCAGCAGTGAAGTACCCACTAGCGGGGGGGCTAGAGTACGAGAGACCCAGTACTTC; CDR3: CASSEVPTSGGARVRETQYF
size: many; J: TRBJ1-1; D: NA; V: TRBV3-1; DNA: TGTGCCAGCAGCCCCGGGGGCACCCGGGACGCTGAAGCTTTCTTT; CDR3: CASSPGGTRDAEAFF
size: many; J: TRBJ1-2; D: NA; V: TRBV6-1; DNA: TGTGCCAGCACCATACAGGGCGCCCCTTATGGCTACACCTTC; CDR3: CASTIQGAPYGYTF
size: NA; J: TRBJ2-3; D: TRBD2; V: TRBV20-1; DNA: TGCAGTGCTTTCACTAGCGGGAAGACCCACGATACGCAGTATTTT; CDR3: CSAFTSGKTHDTQYF
size: many; J: TRBJ1-5; D: NA; V: TRBV6-2/TRBV6-3; DNA: TGTGCCAGCAGTGAACGCGGGGGCCTAGGGAGCAATCAGCCCCAGCATTTT; CDR3: CASSERGGLGSNQPQHF
size: NA; J: TRBJ1-2; D: NA; V: TRBV6-1; DNA: TGTGCCAGCAGCCCTTGGAGCAGGGGAAGGTCATCTACATTGAAAAACTATGGCTACACCTTC; CDR3: CASSPWSRGRSSTLKNYGYTF
size: many; J: TRBJ2-5; D: NA; V: TRBV27; DNA: TGTGCCAGCAGCCGGGCGGCTAGACGGCGGGAGACCCAGTACTTC; CDR3: CASSRAARRRETQYF
size: many; J: TRBJ1-1; D: NA; V: TRBV6-1; DNA: TGTGCCAGCAGAAGGGTGGGCACTGAAGCTTTCTTT; CDR3: CASRRVGTEAFF
size: NA; J: TRBJ2-5; D: NA; V: TRBV5-5; DNA: TGTGCCAGCAGCTTGGAGGTTTTTGAGACCCAGTACTTC; CDR3: CASSLEVFETQYF
size: many; J: TRBJ1-3; D: TRBD1; V: TRBV28; DNA: TGTGCCAGCAGTACCCCGGGACAGGGGTATGGAAACACCATATATTTT; CDR3: CASSTPGQGYGNTIYF
size: few; J: TRBJ1-4; D: NA; V: TRBV7-9; DNA: TGTGCCAGCAGCTTCTCCATCGACCCAGGAACCGAAAAACTGTTTTTT; CDR3: CASSFSIDPGTEKLFF
size: many; J: TRBJ1-1; D: NA; V: TRBV28; DNA: TGTGCCAGCAGTTTAAATGACCTCATCTTGAACACTGAAGCTTTCTTT; CDR3: CASSLNDLILNTEAFF
size: many; J: TRBJ2-7; D: NA; V: TRBV20-1; DNA: TGCAGTGCTAGACAAGGATACGAGCAGTACTTC; CDR3: CSARQGYEQYF
size: many; J: TRBJ2-5; D: TRBD1; V: TRBV5-1; DNA: TGCGCCAGCAGCTGGGGGACAGGGGCCCAAGAGACCCAGTACTTC; CDR3: CASSWGTGAQETQYF
size: few; J: TRBJ1-2; D: NA; V: TRBV29-1; DNA: TGCAGCGTTGAAGATGCCGGATATGGCTACACCTTC; CDR3: CSVEDAGYGYTF
size: many; J: TRBJ2-5; D: NA; V: TRBV24-1; DNA: TGTGCCACCAGTGATTTCACCCGCACCCAAGAGACCCAGTACTTC; CDR3: CATSDFTRTQETQYF
size: many; J: TRBJ2-7; D: TRBD1; V: TRBV7-3; DNA: TGTGCCAGCAGCGGGCGGGACAGGGGATCCTACGAGCAGTACTTC; CDR3: CASSGRDRGSYEQYF
size: NA; J: TRBJ2-1; D: NA; V: TRBV6-1; DNA: TGTGCCATCCGGCGGGGGCCCGACAATGAGCAGTTCTTC; CDR3: CAIRRGPDNEQFF
size: many; J: TRBJ1-1; D: NA; V: TRBV3-1; DNA: TGTGCCAGCGGTACAACCCAAACCGCTTTCTTT; CDR3: CASGTTQTAFF
size: many; J: TRBJ2-1; D: NA; V: TRBV7-3; DNA: TGTGCCAGCAGCTTAACGACTAGGTCCTACAATGAGCAGTTCTTC; CDR3: CASSLTTRSYNEQFF
size: many; J: TRBJ2-7; D: TRBD1; V: TRBV10-3; DNA: TGTGCCATTCGGACAGGGGGCTACGAGCAGTACTTC; CDR3: CAIRTGGYEQYF
size: many; J: TRBJ1-4; D: NA; V: TRBV27; DNA: TGTGCCAGTACTGCGGGAACTAATGAAAAACTGTTTTTT; CDR3: CASTAGTNEKLFF
size: NA; J: TRBJ2-7; D: TRBD2; V: TRBV18; DNA: TGTGCCAGCTCACCACGGACTAGCGGGAGAGGGGAGCAGTACTTC; CDR3: CASSPRTSGRGEQYF
size: many; J: TRBJ2-7; D: TRBD1; V: TRBV30; DNA: TGTGCCTGGAGTGTCGGCAGGGGGTACGAGCAGTACTTC; CDR3: CAWSVGRGYEQYF
size: many; J: TRBJ1-5; D: NA; V: TRBV12-3/TRBV12-4; DNA: TGTGCCAGCAGTAAAAGTGAAGTCCAGCCCCAGCATTTT; CDR3: CASSKSEVQPQHF
size: few; J: TRBJ2-3; D: NA; V: TRBV5-1; DNA: TGCGCCAGCAGCTTCGGGGCGGCAGATACGCAGTATTTT; CDR3: CASSFGAADTQYF
size: many; J: TRBJ2-5; D: TRBD1; V: TRBV6-1; DNA: TGTGCCAGCAGTGGTGGGACAGCCGGGACCCAGTACTTC; CDR3: CASSGGTAGTQYF
size: many; J: TRBJ2-7; D: NA; V: TRBV7-8; DNA: TGTGCCAGCAGCCAACATGTGGCTGACGAGCAGTACTTC; CDR3: CASSQHVADEQYF
size: many; J: TRBJ2-5; D: NA; V: TRBV7-9; DNA: TGTGCCAGCAGCCCGCGTGGGGGGACGGAGACCCAGTACTTC; CDR3: CASSPRGGTETQYF
size: many; J: TRBJ1-5; D: NA; V: TRBV7-9; DNA: TGTGCCAGCAGCTTAGGCCCATCGCCCCAGCATTTT; CDR3: CASSLGPSPQHF
size: NA; J: TRBJ2-1; D: TRBD2; V: TRBV12-3/TRBV12-4; DNA: TGTGCCAGCACTAGCGGGGGGGCTTCCTGGGTCAATGAGCAGTTCTTC; CDR3: CASTSGGASWVNEQFF
size: many; J: TRBJ2-2; D: NA; V: TRBV30; DNA: TGTGCCTGGAGTGTCGTGAACACCGGGGAGCTGTTTTTT; CDR3: CAWSVVNTGELFF
size: NA; J: TRBJ1-2; D: NA; V: TRBV7-9; DNA: TGTGCCAGCACCTTAAACTATGGCTACACCTTC; CDR3: CASTLNYGYTF
size: many; J: TRBJ2-3; D: TRBD2; V: TRBV12-3/TRBV12-4; DNA: TGTGCCAGCAGACCACTAGCGGGGGGCGCAGATACGCAGTATTTT; CDR3: CASRPLAGGADTQYF
size: many; J: TRBJ2-5; D: NA; V: TRBV7-3; DNA: TGTGCCAGCAGCTTAGCAGAGACCCAGTACTTC; CDR3: CASSLAETQYF
size: many; J: TRBJ1-1; D: NA; V: TRBV9; DNA: TGTGCCAGCAGCGTCCTTCAATCTGGGGCTTTCTTT; CDR3: CASSVLQSGAFF
size: many; J: TRBJ1-6; D: NA; V: TRBV30; DNA: TGTGCCTGGAGGACAGTGGATTCACCCCTCCACTTT; CDR3: CAWRTVDSPLHF
size: NA; J: TRBJ2-7; D: TRBD2; V: TRBV6-1; DNA: TGTGCCAGCTCCCGGGGGGTGGCACAGTCCTACGAGCAGTACTTC; CDR3: CASSRGVAQSYEQYF
size: NA; J: TRBJ2-7; D: TRBD1; V: TRBV6-1; DNA: TGTGCCAGCACTGGGACAGGAGGGGCATACGAGCAGTACTTC; CDR3: CASTGTGGAYEQYF
size: many; J: TRBJ2-3; D: TRBD2; V: TRBV7-3; DNA: TGTGCCAGCAGCCTTCTAGCGGGGGGGCAGGATACGCAGTATTTT; CDR3: CASSLLAGGQDTQYF
size: once; J: TRBJ2-1; D: TRBD2; V: TRBV5-1; DNA: TGCGCCAGCAAGACTAGCGGATTCTACAATGAGCAGTTCTTC; CDR3: CASKTSGFYNEQFF
size: many; J: TRBJ2-3; D: NA; V: TRBV2; DNA: TGTGCCAGCAGGTCGCAGGGTTCAGATACGCAGTATTTT; CDR3: CASRSQGSDTQYF
size: NA; J: TRBJ2-3; D: NA; V: TRBV29-1; DNA: TGCAGCGTTGTTGCGTCTAGCATAGATACGCAGTATTTT; CDR3: CSVVASSIDTQYF
size: many; J: TRBJ1-1; D: NA; V: TRBV5-1; DNA: TGCGCCAGCAGCCCCGGGACACTCAGCACTGAAGCTTTCTTT; CDR3: CASSPGTLSTEAFF
size: few; J: TRBJ2-1; D: TRBD1; V: TRBV7-9; DNA: TGTGCCAGCAGCCGACGAGACGGACAGGGGCCACGAAAGCAGTTCTTC; CDR3: CASSRRDGQGPRKQFF
size: NA; J: TRBJ2-7; D: TRBD1; V: TRBV4-1; DNA: TGCGCCAGCAGCCGTGAGGGGACAGGGAGCTCCTACGAGCAGTACTTC; CDR3: CASSREGTGSSYEQYF
size: few; J: TRBJ1-1; D: TRBD1; V: TRBV6-5; DNA: TGTGCCAGCAGTTACAACAGGGGAACGGGCACTGAAGCTTTCTTT; CDR3: CASSYNRGTGTEAFF
size: many; J: TRBJ2-7; D: TRBD2; V: TRBV2; DNA: TGTGCCAGCAGTGGACTAGCGAAATCCCACGAGCAGTACTTC; CDR3: CASSGLAKSHEQYF
size: NA; J: TRBJ1-3; D: TRBD1; V: TRBV24-1; DNA: TGTGCCACCAGCGACAGGGGCGGAAACACCATATATTTT; CDR3: CATSDRGGNTIYF
size: NA; J: TRBJ2-1; D: NA; V: TRBV20-1; DNA: TGCAGTGCTAACGGGGCCAGACCCAATGAGCAGTTCTTC; CDR3: CSANGARPNEQFF